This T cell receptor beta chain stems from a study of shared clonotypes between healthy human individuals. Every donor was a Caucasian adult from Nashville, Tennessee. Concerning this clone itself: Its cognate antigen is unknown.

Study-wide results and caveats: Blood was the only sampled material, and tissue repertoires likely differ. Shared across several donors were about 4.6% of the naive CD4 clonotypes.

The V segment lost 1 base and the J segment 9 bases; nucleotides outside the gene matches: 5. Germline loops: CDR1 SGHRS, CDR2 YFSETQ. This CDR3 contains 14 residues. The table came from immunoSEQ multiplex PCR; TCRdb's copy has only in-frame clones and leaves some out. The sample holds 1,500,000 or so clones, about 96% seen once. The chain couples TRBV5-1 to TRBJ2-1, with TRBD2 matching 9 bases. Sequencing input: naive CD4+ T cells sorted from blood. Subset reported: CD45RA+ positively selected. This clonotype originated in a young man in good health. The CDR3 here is CASSLTSGSIEQFF. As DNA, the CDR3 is TGCGCCAGCAGCTTGACTAGCGGGTCCATTGAGCAGTTCTTC.